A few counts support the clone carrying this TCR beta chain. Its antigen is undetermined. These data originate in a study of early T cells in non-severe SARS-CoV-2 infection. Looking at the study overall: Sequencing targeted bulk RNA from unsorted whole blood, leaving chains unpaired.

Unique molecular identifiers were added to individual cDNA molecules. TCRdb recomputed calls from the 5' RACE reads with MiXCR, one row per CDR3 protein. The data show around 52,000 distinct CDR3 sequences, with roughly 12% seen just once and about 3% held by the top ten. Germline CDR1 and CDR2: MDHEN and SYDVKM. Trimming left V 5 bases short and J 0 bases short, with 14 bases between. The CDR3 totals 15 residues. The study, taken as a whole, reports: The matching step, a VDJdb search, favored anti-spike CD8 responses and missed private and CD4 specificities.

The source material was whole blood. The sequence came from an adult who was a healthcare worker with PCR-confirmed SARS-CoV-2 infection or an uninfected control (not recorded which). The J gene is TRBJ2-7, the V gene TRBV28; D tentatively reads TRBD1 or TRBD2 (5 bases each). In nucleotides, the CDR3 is TGTGCCAGCAGTCCGGGACGGGGCATCTCCTACGAGCAGTACTTC. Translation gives CASSPGRGISYEQYF.